The 25 T cell receptor beta chains below come from one sample, sequenced in a study of blood T cell repertoires in COVID-19. The table came from immunoSEQ multiplex PCR; TCRdb's copy has only in-frame clones and leaves some out. The sample holds 75,000 to 80,000 clones, over 75% seen once. The sample was peripheral blood. The receptors come from a human donor in a cohort sampled during active COVID-19.

The chain couples TRBV3-1 (or the pseudogene TRBV3-2) to TRBJ1-3; no reliable D call. This CDR3 has 15 amino acids. The V gene's germline CDR1 is LGHDT and CDR2 YNNKEL (reference sequence). V lost 1 base, J lost 0 bases, and 7 bases lay in between. The CDR3 nucleotides are TGTGCCAGCAGCCAAGGTTCGAGCTCTGGAAACACCATATATTTT. Its translation: CASSQGSSSGNTIYF.

The chain joins TRBV29-1 to TRBJ2-3; 8 bases align to TRBD2. V shed 6 bases and J 8 bases; nucleotides not matched to a gene: 7. This CDR3 is 12 amino acids long. CDR1 and CDR2 from the germline V gene are SQVTM and ANQGSEA. CDR3 bases: TGCAGCGTGACGACTAGCGTGGTTACGCAGTATTTT. Translation: CSVTTSVVTQYF.

This chain uses TRBV6-5 with TRBJ1-1; D unresolved. The V gene's germline CDR1 is MNHEY and CDR2 SVGAGI. V was pared by 8 bases and J by 4 bases, with 14 bases between. This CDR3 is built from 13 residues. CDR3 protein: CASRSGSGTEAFF. The CDR3 DNA reads as TGTGCCAGCCGATCGGGGAGTGGCACTGAAGCTTTCTTT.

This clone turned up a few times. This chain joins TRBV15 and TRBJ2-3, with D maybe TRBD1 (6 bases). This CDR3 region has 16 residues. Trimming shortened V by 5 bases and J by 0 bases, and 15 bases separated the two germline ends. CDR1 and CDR2 from the germline V gene are LNHNV and YYDKDF (reference sequence). DNA for the CDR3: TGTGCCACCAGCGGGACCGGACAGATTAGCACAGATACGCAGTATTTT. It is translated as CATSGTGQISTDTQYF.

The chain employs TRBV7-2 and TRBJ2-5, with TRBD2 matching over 12 bases. Trimming removed 11 bases from V and 4 bases from J; junction bases left unmatched: 2. This CDR3 comprises 12 residues. The germline V gene encodes CDR1 SGHTA and CDR2 FQGNSA. This CDR3 reads CAAGLAGETQYF. The CDR3 region has the DNA TGTGCCGCGGGACTAGCGGGAGAGACCCAGTACTTC.

The rearrangement links TRBV7-6 to TRBJ2-1; TRBD2 matches 12 bases. The CDR3 is 16 amino acids. Germline assignment: CDR1 SGHVS and CDR2 FNYEAQ. The J segment lost 3 bases and the V segment lost 5 bases, leaving 5 bases of the junction unmatched. The CDR3 region has the DNA TGTGCCAGCAGCCGGACTAGCGGGATAGTCTACAATGAGCAGTTCTTC. Protein sequence: CASSRTSGIVYNEQFF. Using reference TRBV7-6 and TRBJ2-1 for the parts outside the CDR3, the full variable domain is GAGVSQSPRYKVTKRGQDVALRCDPISGHVSLYWYRQALGQGPEFLTYFNYEAQQDKSGLPNDRFSAERPEGSISTLTIQRTEQRDSAMYRCASSRTSGIVYNEQFFGPGTRLTVL.

V is TRBV2 and J is TRBJ2-5; TRBD1 is a possible D gene (6 bases). V gave up 1 base and J gave up 4 bases, with 10 bases separating them. CDR1 and CDR2 from the germline V gene are SNHLY and FYNNEI. The CDR3 totals 14 residues. The CDR3 DNA follows: TGTGCCAGCAGTGAAGGACAGGACTTAGAGACCCAGTACTTC. It translates to CASSEGQDLETQYF.

The V call is TRBV5-4, the J call TRBJ2-1, with a possible D match to TRBD1 (6 bases). Germline assignment: CDR1 SGHNT and CDR2 YYREEE (reference sequence). V was clipped by 0 bases and J by 3 bases, with 10 bases between them. CDR3 size: 15 residues. This CDR3 reads CASSLGQESYNEQFF. CDR3 sequence (DNA): TGTGCCAGCAGCTTGGGACAGGAAAGCTACAATGAGCAGTTCTTC.

The CDR3 DNA reads TGCAGCGTTGCTGGGGGCCGCTCTGGAAACACCATATATTTT. Its protein product is CSVAGGRSGNTIYF. This sequence joins TRBV29-1 and TRBJ1-3; possibly TRBD1 for D (6 bases). The CDR3 extends over 14 amino acids. Germline loops: CDR1 SQVTM, CDR2 ANQGSEA. V was clipped by 4 bases and J by 0 bases, with 10 bases between them.

The chain couples TRBV12-3 or TRBV12-4 to TRBJ1-1, with D possibly TRBD1 on 6 matching bases. V shed 5 bases and J shed 3 bases, with 7 bases lying between them. The CDR3 is 12 amino acids. In DNA, the CDR3 is TGTGCCAGCAGTGACAGGTACACTGAAGCTTTCTTT. Translation: CASSDRYTEAFF.

The DNA for the CDR3 is TGTGCCAGCAGCTTAGGACAGGGGGACTACAATGAGCAGTTCTTC. Its translation: CASSLGQGDYNEQFF. The V call is TRBV11-3, the J call TRBJ2-1; 9 nucleotides align to TRBD1. Germline-derived CDR1 and CDR2 are SGHNT and YENEEA. This CDR3 is built from 15 residues. V was clipped by 1 base and J by 3 bases; unmatched bases: 1. Based on the CDR3 plus reference TRBV11-3 and TRBJ2-1, the full variable domain is EAGVVQSPRYKIIEKKQPVAFWCNPISGHNTLYWYLQNLGQGPELLIRYENEEAVDDSQLPKDRFSAERLKGVDSTLKIQPAELGDSAVYLCASSLGQGDYNEQFFGPGTRLTVL.

This chain joins TRBV7-9 and TRBJ2-1; 11 nucleotides line up with TRBD1. The ends lost 5 bases at V and 6 bases at J; junction bases unmatched: 9. Germline V gives CDR1 SEHNR, CDR2 FQNEAQ (reference sequence). The CDR3 spans 16 residues. CDR3 region: CASSPPTGTGGNEQFF. For the CDR3, the DNA is TGTGCCAGCAGCCCCCCAACCGGGACAGGGGGCAATGAGCAGTTCTTC.

This clone occurred once. V and J are TRBV7-9 and TRBJ1-6, with 9 nucleotides matching TRBD1. The ends lost 5 bases at V and 14 bases at J; junction bases unmatched: 13. The CDR3 is 15 amino acids. Germline CDR1 and CDR2: SEHNR and FQNEAQ (reference sequence). This CDR3 reads CASSRGDRENSALHF. The CDR3 bases are TGTGCCAGCAGCCGAGGGGACAGGGAAAATTCGGCCCTCCACTTT.

This sequence joins TRBV5-4 and TRBJ2-7, with TRBD1 identical over 10 bases. Germline-derived CDR1 and CDR2 are SGHNT and YYREEE (reference sequence). The trim removed 4 bases at V and 2 bases at J, leaving 9 bases unmatched. The CDR3 totals 16 residues. The CDR3 nucleotides are TGTGCCAGCAGCCCCCGGGACAGGGGATTTCCCTACGAGCAGTACTTC. This codes for CASSPRDRGFPYEQYF.

The V and J genes are TRBV11-2 and TRBJ2-2; D perhaps matches TRBD2 (5 bases). The CDR3 extends over 13 amino acids. V was cut by 5 bases and J by 5 bases, with 9 bases left in between. The germline V gene has CDR1 SGHAT and CDR2 FQNNGV. The CDR3 loop reads CASSALATGELFF. The CDR3 DNA follows: TGTGCCAGCAGCGCCCTAGCTACCGGGGAGCTGTTTTTT.

The chain uses TRBV6-2 or TRBV6-3 and TRBJ2-1; TRBD2 agrees at 12 bases. Germline-derived CDR1 and CDR2 are MNHEY and SVGEGT. This CDR3 is 16 amino acids long. Unmatched junction bases numbered 7, after V lost 5 bases and J lost 5 bases. The CDR3, as DNA: TGTGCCAGCAGTCGGACTAGCGGGATGAAGAACAATGAGCAGTTCTTC. This codes for CASSRTSGMKNNEQFF.

This clone came up a few times. The genes are TRBV5-1 and TRBJ2-2, with 8 bases matching TRBD1. V was pared by 3 bases and J by 0 bases, with 4 bases of the junction left unmatched. The CDR3 is 16 amino acids. Germline lookup yields CDR1 SGHRS and CDR2 YFSETQ. CDR3 coding DNA: TGCGCCAGCAGCTCTACGACAGGGGCGAACACCGGGGAGCTGTTTTTT. Protein sequence: CASSSTTGANTGELFF.

The V call is TRBV2, the J call TRBJ2-2; weak D call: TRBD2 (7 bases). Trimming pared 4 bases from V and 3 bases from J, leaving 12 bases between. The CDR3 sequence is 15 residues long. The V gene's germline CDR1 is SNHLY and CDR2 FYNNEI. CDR3 residues: CASSGKGGDTGELFF. CDR3 coding DNA: TGTGCCAGCAGTGGTAAAGGGGGGGACACCGGGGAGCTGTTTTTT. Filled out from reference TRBV2 and TRBJ2-2, the complete variable domain reads EPEVTQTPSHQVTQMGQEVILRCVPISNHLYFYWYRQILGQKVEFLVSFYNNEISEKSEIFDDQFSVERPDGSNFTLKIRSTKLEDSAMYFCASSGKGGDTGELFFGEGSRLTVL.

This chain links TRBV7-3 with TRBJ2-5, with TRBD1 matching over 8 bases. This CDR3 has 14 residues. Germline V gene lookup returns CDR1 SGHTA and CDR2 FQGTGA. J gave up 4 bases and V 4 bases, and 5 bases lay outside the gene matches. For the CDR3, the DNA is TGTGCCAGCAGCTCAGGACAGGGCGGAGAGACCCAGTACTTC. It translates to CASSSGQGGETQYF.

The gene calls are TRBV28 and TRBJ2-3; 12 bases line up with TRBD2. CDR1 is MDHEN, CDR2 SYDVKM, per germline. V was clipped by 5 bases and J by 5 bases; unmatched bases: 8. The CDR3 runs to 16 residues. CDR3 region: CASSRRLAGVIDTQYF. The CDR3 DNA sequence: TGTGCCAGCAGTCGTAGACTAGCGGGAGTTATAGATACGCAGTATTTT.

The V call is TRBV5-4, the J call TRBJ1-2, with D possibly matching TRBD1 (5 bases). The V and J ends lost 2 bases and 6 bases respectively, with 11 bases between them. The CDR3 length is 13 residues. Germline V CDR1 and CDR2: SGHNT, YYREEE (reference sequence). The CDR3: CASSFWTRDGYTF. The CDR3 region has the DNA TGTGCCAGCAGCTTTTGGACCAGGGATGGCTACACCTTC.

V gene TRBV27 combines with J gene TRBJ2-2, with D possibly TRBD1 on 6 matching bases. CDR1 MNHEY and CDR2 SMNVEV come from the germline V gene (reference sequence). This CDR3 region has 16 residues. Deletions cut 6 bases from V and 1 base from J, with 15 bases between. The CDR3 here is CASSRFGTRNTGELFF. The CDR3 DNA reads as TGTGCCAGCAGCCGCTTCGGGACAAGGAACACCGGGGAGCTGTTTTTT.

This clone was counted between two and nine times. The chain employs TRBV7-2 and TRBJ2-7; maybe TRBD1 (5 bases). The CDR3 sequence is 14 residues long. Trimming stripped 3 bases from V and 0 bases from J, with 9 bases between. Germline V gene data show CDR1 as SGHTA and CDR2 as FQGNSA. The CDR3 spells CASSFWTSSYEQYF. For the CDR3, the DNA is TGTGCCAGCAGCTTCTGGACATCCTCCTACGAGCAGTACTTC.

The chain links TRBV12-3 or TRBV12-4 to TRBJ2-5; tentatively, D is TRBD2 (6 bases). This CDR3 has 13 residues. Deletions cut 6 bases from V and 3 bases from J, with 11 bases between. DNA for the CDR3: TGTGCCAGCAGCCGGGACTCTGAAGAGACCCAGTACTTC. Its translation is CASSRDSEETQYF.

J is TRBJ2-3 and V is TRBV7-2, with a possible D match to TRBD1 (5 bases). V lost 6 bases and J 0 bases, leaving 10 bases between the germline ends. The CDR3 is 14 residues long. The germline gives CDR1 SGHTA, CDR2 FQGNSA. CDR3 nucleotides: TGTGCCAGCAGAGGGGTATCTAGCACAGATACGCAGTATTTT. It yields the protein CASRGVSSTDTQYF.